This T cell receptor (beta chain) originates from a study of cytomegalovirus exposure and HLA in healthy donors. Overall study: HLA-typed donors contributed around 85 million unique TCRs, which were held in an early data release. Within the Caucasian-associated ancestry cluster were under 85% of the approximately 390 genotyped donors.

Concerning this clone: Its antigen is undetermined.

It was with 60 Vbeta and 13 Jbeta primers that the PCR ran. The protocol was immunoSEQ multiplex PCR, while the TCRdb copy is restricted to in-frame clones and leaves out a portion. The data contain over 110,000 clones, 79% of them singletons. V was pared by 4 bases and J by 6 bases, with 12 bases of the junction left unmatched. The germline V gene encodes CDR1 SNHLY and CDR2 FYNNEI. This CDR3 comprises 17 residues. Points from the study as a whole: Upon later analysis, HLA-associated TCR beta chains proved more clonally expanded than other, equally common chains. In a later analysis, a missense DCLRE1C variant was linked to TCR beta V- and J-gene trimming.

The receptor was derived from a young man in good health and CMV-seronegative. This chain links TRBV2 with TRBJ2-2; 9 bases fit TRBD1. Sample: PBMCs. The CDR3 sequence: CASSVGTGQSGSGELFF. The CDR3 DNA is TGTGCCAGCAGTGTGGGGACAGGGCAAAGTGGCTCCGGGGAGCTGTTTTTT.